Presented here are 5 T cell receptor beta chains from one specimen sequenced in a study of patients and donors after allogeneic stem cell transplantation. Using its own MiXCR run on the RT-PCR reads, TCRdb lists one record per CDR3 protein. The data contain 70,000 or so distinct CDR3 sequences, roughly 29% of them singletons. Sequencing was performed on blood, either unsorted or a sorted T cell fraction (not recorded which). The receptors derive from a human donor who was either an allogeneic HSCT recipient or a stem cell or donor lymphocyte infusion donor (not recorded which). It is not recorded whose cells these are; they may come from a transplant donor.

DNA of the CDR3: TGTGCCAGCAGTTTACTATCACCGCCAGATACGCAGTATTTT. Translation: CASSLLSPPDTQYF. V usage is TRBV12-3 or TRBV12-4 and J usage is TRBJ2-3, with D uncertain. This CDR3 has 14 residues. Trimming shortened V by 2 bases and J by 4 bases, and 10 bases separated the two germline ends.

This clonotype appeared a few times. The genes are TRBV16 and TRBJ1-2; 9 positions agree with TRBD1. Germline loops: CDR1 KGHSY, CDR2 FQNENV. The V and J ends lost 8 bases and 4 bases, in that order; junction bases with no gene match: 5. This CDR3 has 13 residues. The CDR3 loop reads CASGPQGAYGYTF. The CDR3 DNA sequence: TGTGCCAGCGGCCCACAGGGGGCCTATGGCTACACCTTC.

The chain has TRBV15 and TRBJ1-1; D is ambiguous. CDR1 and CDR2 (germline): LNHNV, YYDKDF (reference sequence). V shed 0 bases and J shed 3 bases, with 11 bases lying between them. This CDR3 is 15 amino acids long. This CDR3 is CATSRDREVDTEAFF. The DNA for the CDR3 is TGTGCCACCAGCAGAGATCGGGAGGTGGACACTGAAGCTTTCTTT.

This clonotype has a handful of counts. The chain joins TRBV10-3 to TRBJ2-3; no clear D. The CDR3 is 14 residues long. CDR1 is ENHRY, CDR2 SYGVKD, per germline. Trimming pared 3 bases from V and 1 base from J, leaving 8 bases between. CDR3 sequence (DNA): TGTGCCATCAGTGATAAAGAACGCACAGATACGCAGTATTTT. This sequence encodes CAISDKERTDTQYF.

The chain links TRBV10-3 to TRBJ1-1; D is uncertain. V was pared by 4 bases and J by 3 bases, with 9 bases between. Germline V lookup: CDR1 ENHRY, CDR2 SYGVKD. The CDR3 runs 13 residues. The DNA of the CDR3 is TGTGCCATCAGTGGAAACCAGGACACTGAAGCTTTCTTT. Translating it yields CAISGNQDTEAFF.